In this sample, the clone carrying this T cell receptor beta chain turned up a few times. Its specificity is unknown. This record belongs to a study of cytomegalovirus exposure and HLA in healthy donors. Study observations and caveats: One cluster of highly shared sequence variants probably arose as a sequencing artifact. The authors reported that TCR beta sequences could predict HLA-A and HLA-B alleles. These predictions were accurate for most subjects in the first cohort. Most sequenced TCRs were rare (though some public TCRs occurred in many donors).

The CDR3 is 13 residues long. The V gene end was trimmed by 9 bases and the J gene end by 3 bases; junction bases not matched to a gene: 5. Germline values: CDR1 SEHNR, CDR2 FQNEAQ (reference sequence). The PCR used 60 Vbeta and 13 Jbeta primers. The authors' processing: Later analysis identified some 88 million unique TCR beta chains, 9 million to 12 million shared. Repertoires were generated with immunoSEQ multiplex PCR, while TCRdb's copy carries only in-frame clones and drops some. From that table come the V and J calls and clone size; the DNA was used to work out D and trimming. The repertoire holds around 38,000 clones, with about 66% as singletons.

This receptor was identified in a man aged 45-65 years in good health and CMV-seropositive. This sequence joins TRBV7-9 and TRBJ2-3; 8 bases are shared with TRBD1. The specimen was PBMCs. The CDR3 coding sequence is TGTGCCAGTAGGACAGGGTTAACAGATACGCAGTATTTT. Its protein is CASRTGLTDTQYF.